The entry that follows covers one T cell receptor beta chain sequence. There were TCR beta CDR3 regions amplified from RNA transcripts. The HTBI primer set drove a first-round RT-PCR of the TCR CDR3. Each CDR3 protein gets one entry after TCRdb re-called the multiplex PCR reads with MiXCR. The sample lists approximately 600,000 distinct CDR3 sequences; 16% were seen once. The sample belongs to a study of T cells in Graves' hyperthyroidism and ophthalmopathy. This CDR3 has 15 residues. Trimming cost V 2 bases and J 0 bases, with 10 bases left between them. The germline V gene encodes CDR1 MGHDK and CDR2 SYGVNS.

The chain employs TRBV25-1 and TRBJ1-1; D call uncertain. The sample consisted of blood. This receptor was obtained from a woman in her thirties with Graves' hyperthyroidism. In DNA, the CDR3 is TGTGCCAGCAGTGAAGGGTCGGCCTTGAACACTGAAGCTTTCTTT. Protein sequence: CASSEGSALNTEAFF.